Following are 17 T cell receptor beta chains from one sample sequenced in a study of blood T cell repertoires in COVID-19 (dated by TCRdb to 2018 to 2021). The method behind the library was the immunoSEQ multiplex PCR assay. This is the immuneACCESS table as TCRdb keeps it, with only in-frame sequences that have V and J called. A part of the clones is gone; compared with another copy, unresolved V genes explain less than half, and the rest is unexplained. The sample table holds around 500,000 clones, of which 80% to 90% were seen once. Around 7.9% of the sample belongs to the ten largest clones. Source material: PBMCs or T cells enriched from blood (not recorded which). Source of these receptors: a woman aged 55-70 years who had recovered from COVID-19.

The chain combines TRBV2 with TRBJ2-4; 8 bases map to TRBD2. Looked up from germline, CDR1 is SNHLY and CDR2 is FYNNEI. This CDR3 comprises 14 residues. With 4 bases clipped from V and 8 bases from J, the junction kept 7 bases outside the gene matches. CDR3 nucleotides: TGTGCCAGCAGTGTTCGGGGGGGCCCCGACATTCAGTACTTC. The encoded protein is CASSVRGGPDIQYF.

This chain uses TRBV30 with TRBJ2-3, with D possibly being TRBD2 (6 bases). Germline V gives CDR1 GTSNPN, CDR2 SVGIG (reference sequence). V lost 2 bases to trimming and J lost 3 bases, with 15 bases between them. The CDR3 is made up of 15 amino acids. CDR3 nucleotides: TGTGCCTGGAGTTACGGAGGGGTGCGAACAGATACGCAGTATTTT. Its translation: CAWSYGGVRTDTQYF.

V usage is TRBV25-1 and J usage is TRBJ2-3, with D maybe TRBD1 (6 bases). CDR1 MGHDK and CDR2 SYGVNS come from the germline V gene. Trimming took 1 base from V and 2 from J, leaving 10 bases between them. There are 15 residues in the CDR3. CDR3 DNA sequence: TGTGCCAGCAGTGAATCCAGGGGAGACACAGATACGCAGTATTTT. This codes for CASSESRGDTDTQYF.

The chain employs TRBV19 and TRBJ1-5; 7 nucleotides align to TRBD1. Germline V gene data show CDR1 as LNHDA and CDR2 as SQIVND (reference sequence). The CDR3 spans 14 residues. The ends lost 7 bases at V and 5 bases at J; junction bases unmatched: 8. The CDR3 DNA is TGTGCCAGTACCCCGGACAGGTTTTATCAGCCCCAGCATTTT. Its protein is CASTPDRFYQPQHF.

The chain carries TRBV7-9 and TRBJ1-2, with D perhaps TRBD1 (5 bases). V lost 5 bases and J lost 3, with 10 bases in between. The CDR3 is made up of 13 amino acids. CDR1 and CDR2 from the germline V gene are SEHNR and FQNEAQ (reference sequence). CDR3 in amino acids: CASSLTGDYGYTF. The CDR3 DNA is TGTGCCAGCAGCCTTACGGGGGACTATGGCTACACCTTC.

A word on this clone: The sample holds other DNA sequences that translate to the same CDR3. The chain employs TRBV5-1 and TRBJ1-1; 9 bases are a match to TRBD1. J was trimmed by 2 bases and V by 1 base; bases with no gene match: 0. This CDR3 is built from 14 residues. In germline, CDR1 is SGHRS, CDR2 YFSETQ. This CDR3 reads CASSLTGGNTEAFF. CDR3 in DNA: TGCGCCAGCAGCTTGACAGGGGGCAACACTGAAGCTTTCTTT.

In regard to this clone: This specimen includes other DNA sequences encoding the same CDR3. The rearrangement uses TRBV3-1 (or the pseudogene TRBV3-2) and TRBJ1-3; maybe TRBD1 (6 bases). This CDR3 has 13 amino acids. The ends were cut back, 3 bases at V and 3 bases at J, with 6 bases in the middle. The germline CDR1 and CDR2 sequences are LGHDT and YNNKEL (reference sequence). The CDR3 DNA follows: TGTGCCAGCAGCCACAGGGGTGGAAACACCATATATTTT. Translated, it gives CASSHRGGNTIYF.

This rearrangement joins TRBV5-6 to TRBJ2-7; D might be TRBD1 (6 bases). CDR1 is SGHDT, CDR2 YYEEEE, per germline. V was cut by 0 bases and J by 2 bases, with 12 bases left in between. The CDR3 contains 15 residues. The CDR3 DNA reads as TGTGCCAGCAGCTTGGCCCTTTCAGGGGCCTACGAGCAGTACGTC. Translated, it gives CASSLALSGAYEQYV.

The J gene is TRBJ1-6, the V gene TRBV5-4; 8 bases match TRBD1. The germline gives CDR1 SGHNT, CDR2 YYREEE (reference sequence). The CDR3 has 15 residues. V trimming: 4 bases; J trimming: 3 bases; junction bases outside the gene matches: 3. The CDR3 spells CASSGGQDYNSPLHF. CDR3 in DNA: TGTGCCAGCAGCGGGGGACAGGACTATAATTCACCCCTCCACTTT.

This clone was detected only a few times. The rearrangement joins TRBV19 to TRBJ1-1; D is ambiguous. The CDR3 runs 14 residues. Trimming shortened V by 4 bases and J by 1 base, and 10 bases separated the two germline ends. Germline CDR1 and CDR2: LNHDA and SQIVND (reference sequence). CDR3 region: CASSTDTENTEAFF. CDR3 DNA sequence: TGTGCCAGTAGTACCGACACGGAGAACACTGAAGCTTTCTTT.

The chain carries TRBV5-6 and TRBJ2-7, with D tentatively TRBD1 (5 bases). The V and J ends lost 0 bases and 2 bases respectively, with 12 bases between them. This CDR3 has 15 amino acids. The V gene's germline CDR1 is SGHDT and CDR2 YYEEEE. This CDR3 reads CASSLGGSLTYEQYV. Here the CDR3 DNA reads TGTGCCAGCAGCTTGGGGGGCTCTCTAACCTACGAGCAGTACGTC.

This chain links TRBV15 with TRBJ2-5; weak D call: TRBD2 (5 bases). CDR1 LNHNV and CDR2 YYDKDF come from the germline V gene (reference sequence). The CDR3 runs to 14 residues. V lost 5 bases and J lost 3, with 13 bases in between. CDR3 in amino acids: CATSPPPAEETQYF. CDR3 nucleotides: TGTGCCACCAGCCCACCTCCAGCGGAAGAGACCCAGTACTTC.

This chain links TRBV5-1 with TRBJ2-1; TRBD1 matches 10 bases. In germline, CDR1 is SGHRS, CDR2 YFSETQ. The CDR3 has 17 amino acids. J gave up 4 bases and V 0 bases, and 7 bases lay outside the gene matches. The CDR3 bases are TGCGCCAGCAGCTTGGTCCCCCCGGGACAGGGGTACAATGAGCAGTTCTTC. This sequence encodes CASSLVPPGQGYNEQFF.

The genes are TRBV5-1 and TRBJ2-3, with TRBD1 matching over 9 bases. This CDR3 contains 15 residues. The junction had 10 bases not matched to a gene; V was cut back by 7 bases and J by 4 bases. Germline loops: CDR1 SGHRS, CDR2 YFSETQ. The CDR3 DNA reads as TGCGCCAGCGGCCCGACAGGGGGAAAGTCAGATACGCAGTATTTT. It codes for CASGPTGGKSDTQYF.

CDR3 sequence: CASSAQGAETQYF. CDR3 bases: TGTGCCAGCAGCGCACAGGGGGCTGAGACCCAGTACTTC. The chain recombines TRBV7-2 with TRBJ2-5; 9 bases line up with TRBD1. This CDR3 contains 13 residues. V shed 5 bases and J 5 bases; nucleotides not matched to a gene: 3. CDR1 SGHTA and CDR2 FQGNSA come from the germline V gene.

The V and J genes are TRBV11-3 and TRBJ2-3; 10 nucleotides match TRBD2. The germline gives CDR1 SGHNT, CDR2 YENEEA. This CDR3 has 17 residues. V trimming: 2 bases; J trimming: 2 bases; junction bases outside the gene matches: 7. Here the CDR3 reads CASSLSGLALPTDTQYF. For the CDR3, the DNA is TGTGCCAGCAGCTTATCGGGACTAGCGTTGCCCACAGATACGCAGTATTTT.

The CDR3 sequence: CASSLQGADEQYF. The CDR3 DNA sequence: TGTGCCAGCAGCTTACAGGGGGCGGACGAGCAGTACTTC. This rearrangement joins TRBV11-3 to TRBJ2-7, with 8 bases aligning to TRBD1. The germline CDR1 and CDR2 sequences are SGHNT and YENEEA. The CDR3 contains 13 residues. The V and J ends lost 2 bases and 5 bases, in that order; junction bases with no gene match: 2.